These T cell receptor beta chains were read from a single sample in a study of cytomegalovirus exposure and HLA in healthy donors. Clones were sequenced by immunoSEQ multiplex PCR, and TCRdb holds only the in-frame ones, with some missing. The table has about 120,000 clones, about nine tenths seen once. The sequenced material came from PBMCs. Source of these receptors: a woman between 18 and 29 years old in good health and CMV-seronegative. The CDR3 runs from the conserved cysteine through the conserved F or W. The D gene is left open where the match is weak. A row's size may be missing; if present it is once, few, many or a size class.

clone_size	v_call	j_call	d_call	cdr3_nt	cdr3_aa
.	TRBV5-1	TRBJ2-7	.	TGCGCCAGCAGGGGAGTAGAATACGAGCAGTACTTC	CASRGVEYEQYF
once	TRBV6-6	TRBJ2-1	TRBD2	TGTGCCAGCAGGGGACTAGCGGGAGTACAATACAATGAGCAGTTCTTC	CASRGLAGVQYNEQFF
.	TRBV5-6	TRBJ2-1	TRBD2	TGTGCCAGCAGCCCGGGACTAGCGGGAGCGGCGGATGAGCAGTTCTTC	CASSPGLAGAADEQFF
.	TRBV2	TRBJ1-3	TRBD1	TGTGCCAGCAGTGAAAGGACAGGGGGCCTTAGAAACACCATATATTTT	CASSERTGGLRNTIYF
once	TRBV11-2	TRBJ2-1	.	TGTGCCAGCAGCTTAGGTGGGGCAGGGGGGACAATCGGGCAGTTCTTC	CASSLGGAGGTIGQFF
.	TRBV29-1	TRBJ2-7	.	TGCAGCGTTGGGCGGGGTTCCCACGAGCAGTACTTC	CSVGRGSHEQYF
.	TRBV28	TRBJ2-1	.	TGTGCCAGCGCCACCAGGCCGAACCACAATGAGCAGTTCTTC	CASATRPNHNEQFF
.	TRBV10-3	TRBJ2-6	TRBD1	TGTGCCATCAGTGAGTCGGGACAGGGAGCCGGGGCCAACGTCCTGACTTTC	CAISESGQGAGANVLTF
.	TRBV6-4	TRBJ2-1	TRBD2	TGTGCCAGCAGTCCACTAGCGGGAGGGCCAAATGAGCAGTTCTTC	CASSPLAGGPNEQFF
.	TRBV28	TRBJ2-3	.	TGTGCCAGCAGCCAAGAAGCGAGCACAGATACGCAGTATTTT	CASSQEASTDTQYF
.	TRBV5-4	TRBJ1-2	TRBD1	TGTGCCAGCAGCCTTACAGGGGGCAAAGGCTACACCTTC	CASSLTGGKGYTF
once	TRBV2	TRBJ1-5	TRBD1	TGTGCCAGCATAGGACAGGGCGATCAGCCCCAGCATTTT	CASIGQGDQPQHF
.	TRBV10-3	TRBJ2-7	TRBD2	TGTGCCACGCGTCTCGGACTAGTTGCCTTCGAGCAGTACTTC	CATRLGLVAFEQYF
.	TRBV6-6	TRBJ2-3	.	TGTGCCAGCAGTTACGCAGCGAGTAGCACAGATACGCAGTATTTT	CASSYAASSTDTQYF
.	TRBV7-9	TRBJ2-1	.	TGTGCCAGCAGCACTACGCTCTCCTACAATGAGCAGTTCTTC	CASSTTLSYNEQFF
.	TRBV19	TRBJ2-7	TRBD2	TGTGCCAGTAGTACGCCGGGAGGGCCCCGTCTCCAGTACTTC	CASSTPGGPRLQYF
.	TRBV28	TRBJ2-3	.	TGTGCCAGCAGCCAGACATATCGTGTGAGCAGGGGACCCACAGATACGCAGTATTTT	CASSQTYRVSRGPTDTQYF
.	TRBV9	TRBJ1-1	.	TGTGCCAGCAGCGCTGGGACATATACTGAAGCTTTCTTT	CASSAGTYTEAFF
.	TRBV19	TRBJ2-7	.	TGTGCCAGTAGTATCCAGGCGGGCTCCTACGAGCAGTACTTC	CASSIQAGSYEQYF
.	TRBV7-8	TRBJ2-3	.	TGTGCCAGCAGCTCCAGTCTAGGCACAGATACGCAGTATTTT	CASSSSLGTDTQYF
.	TRBV5-4	TRBJ2-7	.	TGTGCCAGCAGCTGGGAAGGGGCTCGGGAGCAGTACTTC	CASSWEGAREQYF
.	TRBV4-1	TRBJ2-5	.	TGCGCCAGCAGCCAAGCAATCCGGGGAGATCGGCAAGAGACCCAGTACTTC	CASSQAIRGDRQETQYF
.	TRBV9	TRBJ1-4	.	TGTGCCAGCAGCGTAGCGGGGGGGGCTGAAAAACTGTTTTTT	CASSVAGGAEKLFF
.	TRBV5-4	TRBJ2-5	.	TGTGCCAGCAGCTTGGCGGCTGGGCGAGAGACCCAGTACTTC	CASSLAAGRETQYF
few	TRBV29-1	TRBJ2-2	TRBD2	TGCAGCGTTGAATGGTCTAGCGGCCTTTTGGGGCTGTTTTTT	CSVEWSSGLLGLFF
.	TRBV4-1	TRBJ2-7	.	TGCGCCAGCAGCCAAGATCCTACTTTCTCCTACGAGCAGTACTTC	CASSQDPTFSYEQYF
.	TRBV13	TRBJ2-7	TRBD2	TGTGCCAGCAGCGACGGGACTAGCATAAAGCAGTACTTC	CASSDGTSIKQYF
.	TRBV18	TRBJ2-3	TRBD2	TGTGCCAGCTCACCATTTATGACTAGCGGGAGAGGTGGAGATACGCAGTATTTT	CASSPFMTSGRGGDTQYF
once	TRBV7-2	TRBJ2-7	.	TGTGCCAGCAGCTGGGTGGTGCGGGCCGAGCAGTACTTC	CASSWVVRAEQYF
.	TRBV9	TRBJ2-7	.	TGTGCCAGCAGCGTAGATCAGGGTTCAAGCGAGCAGTACTTC	CASSVDQGSSEQYF
few	TRBV11-1	TRBJ2-7	TRBD1	TGTGCCAGCAGCTTTGCAGGGGGCGAGCAGTACTTC	CASSFAGGEQYF
once	TRBV6-5	TRBJ2-3	TRBD2	TGTGCCAGCAGTTACTCCCGGACTAGCGGAGCATATACGCAGTATTTT	CASSYSRTSGAYTQYF